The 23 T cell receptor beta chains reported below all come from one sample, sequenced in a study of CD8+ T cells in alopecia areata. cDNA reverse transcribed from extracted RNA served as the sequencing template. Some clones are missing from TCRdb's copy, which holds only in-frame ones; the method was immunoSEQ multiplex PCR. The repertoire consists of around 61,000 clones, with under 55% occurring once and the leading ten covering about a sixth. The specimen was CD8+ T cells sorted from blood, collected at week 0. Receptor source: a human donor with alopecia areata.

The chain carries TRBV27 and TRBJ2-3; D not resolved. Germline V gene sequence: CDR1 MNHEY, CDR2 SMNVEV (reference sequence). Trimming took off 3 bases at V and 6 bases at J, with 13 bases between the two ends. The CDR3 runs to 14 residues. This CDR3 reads CASSFARPSDTQYF. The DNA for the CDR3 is TGTGCCAGCAGTTTCGCACGGCCTTCCGATACGCAGTATTTT.

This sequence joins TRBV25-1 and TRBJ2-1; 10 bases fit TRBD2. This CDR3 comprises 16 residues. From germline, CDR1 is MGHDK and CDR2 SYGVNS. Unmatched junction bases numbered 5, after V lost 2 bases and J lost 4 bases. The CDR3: CASSEGGSGRYNEQFF. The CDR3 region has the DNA TGTGCCAGCAGTGAAGGGGGTAGCGGGAGGTACAATGAGCAGTTCTTC. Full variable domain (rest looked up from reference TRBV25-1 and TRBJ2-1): EADIYQTPRYLVIGTGKKITLECSQTMGHDKMYWYQQDPGMELHLIHYSYGVNSTEKGDLSSESTVSRIRTEHFPLTLESARPSHTSQYLCASSEGGSGRYNEQFFGPGTRLTVL.

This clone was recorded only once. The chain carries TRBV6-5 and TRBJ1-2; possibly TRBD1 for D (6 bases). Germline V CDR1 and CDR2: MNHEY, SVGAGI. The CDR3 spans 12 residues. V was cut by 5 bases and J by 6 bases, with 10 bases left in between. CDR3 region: CASSGPGDGYTF. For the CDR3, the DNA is TGTGCCAGCAGTGGGCCAGGGGATGGCTACACCTTC.

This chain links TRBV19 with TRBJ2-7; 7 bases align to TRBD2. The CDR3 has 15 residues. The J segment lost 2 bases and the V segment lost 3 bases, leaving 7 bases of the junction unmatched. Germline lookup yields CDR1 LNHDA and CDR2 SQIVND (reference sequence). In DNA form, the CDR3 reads TGTGCCAGTAGTATGCGGGGAGGGAGCGCCTACGAGCAGTACTTC. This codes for CASSMRGGSAYEQYF.

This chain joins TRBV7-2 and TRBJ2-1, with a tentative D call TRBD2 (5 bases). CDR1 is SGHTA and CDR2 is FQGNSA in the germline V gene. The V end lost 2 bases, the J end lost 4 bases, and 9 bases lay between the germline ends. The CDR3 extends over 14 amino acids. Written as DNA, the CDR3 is TGTGCCAGCAGCTTAAGCGGTAGTTACAATGAGCAGTTCTTC. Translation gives CASSLSGSYNEQFF.

CDR3 bases: TGTGCCACCCAACAGGGGGCGAACACTGAAGCTTTCTTT. It is translated as CATQQGANTEAFF. This chain connects TRBV19 to TRBJ1-1, with 9 nucleotides matching TRBD1. Germline V gene sequence: CDR1 LNHDA, CDR2 SQIVND (reference sequence). This CDR3 is built from 13 residues. Unmatched junction bases numbered 4, after V lost 10 bases and J lost 1 base.

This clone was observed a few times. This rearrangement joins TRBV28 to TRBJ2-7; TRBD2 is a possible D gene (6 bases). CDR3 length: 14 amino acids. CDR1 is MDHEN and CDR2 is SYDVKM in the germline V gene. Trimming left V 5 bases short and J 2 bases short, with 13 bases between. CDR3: CASSDRGIPYEQYF. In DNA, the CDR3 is TGTGCCAGCAGTGATCGGGGGATCCCCTACGAGCAGTACTTC. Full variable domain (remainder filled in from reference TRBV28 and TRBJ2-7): DVKVTQSSRYLVKRTGEKVFLECVQDMDHENMFWYRQDPGLGLRLIYFSYDVKMKEKGDIPEGYSVSREKKERFSLILESASTNQTSMYLCASSDRGIPYEQYFGPGTRLTVT.

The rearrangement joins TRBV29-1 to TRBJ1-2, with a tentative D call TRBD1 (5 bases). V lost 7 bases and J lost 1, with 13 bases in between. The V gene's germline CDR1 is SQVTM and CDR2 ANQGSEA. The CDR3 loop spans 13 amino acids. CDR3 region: CSAEDKNNYGYTF. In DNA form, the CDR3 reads TGCAGCGCCGAGGACAAAAATAACTATGGCTACACCTTC.

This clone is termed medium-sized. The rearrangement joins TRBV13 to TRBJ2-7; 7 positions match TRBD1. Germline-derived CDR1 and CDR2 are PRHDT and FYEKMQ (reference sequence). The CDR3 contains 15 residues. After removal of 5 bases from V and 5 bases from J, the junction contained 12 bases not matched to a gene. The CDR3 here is CASSTTDRARNEQYF. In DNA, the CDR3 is TGTGCCAGCAGCACTACAGACAGGGCAAGGAACGAGCAGTACTTC.

The CDR3 nucleotides are TGTGCCAGCACCCTAACGCCCGATGAGCAGTTCTTC. This codes for CASTLTPDEQFF. V is TRBV5-6 and J is TRBJ2-1; D is undetermined. V was cut by 6 bases and J by 8 bases, with 12 bases left in between. Germline V lookup: CDR1 SGHDT, CDR2 YYEEEE. This CDR3 comprises 12 residues.

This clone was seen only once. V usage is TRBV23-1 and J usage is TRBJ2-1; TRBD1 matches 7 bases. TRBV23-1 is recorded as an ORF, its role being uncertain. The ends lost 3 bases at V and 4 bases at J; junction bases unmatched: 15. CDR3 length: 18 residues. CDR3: CASSQQKRPGQRYNEQFF. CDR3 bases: TGCGCCAGCAGTCAGCAAAAACGACCGGGACAGAGATACAATGAGCAGTTCTTC.

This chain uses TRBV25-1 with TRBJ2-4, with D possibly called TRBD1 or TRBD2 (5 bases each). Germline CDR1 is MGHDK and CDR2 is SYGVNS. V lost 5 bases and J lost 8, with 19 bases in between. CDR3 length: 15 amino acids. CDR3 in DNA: TGTGCCAGCAGTCAAAGCCGGGACGAGTGGCACATTCAGTACTTC. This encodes CASSQSRDEWHIQYF.

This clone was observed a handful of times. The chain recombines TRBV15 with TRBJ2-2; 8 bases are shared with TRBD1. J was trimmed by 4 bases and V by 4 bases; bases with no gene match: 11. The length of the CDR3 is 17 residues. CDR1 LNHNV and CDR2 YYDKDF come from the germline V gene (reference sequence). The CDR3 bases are TGTGCCACCAGCAAGACTTGGGGACAGGCCGCCACCGGGGAGCTGTTTTTT. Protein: CATSKTWGQAATGELFF.

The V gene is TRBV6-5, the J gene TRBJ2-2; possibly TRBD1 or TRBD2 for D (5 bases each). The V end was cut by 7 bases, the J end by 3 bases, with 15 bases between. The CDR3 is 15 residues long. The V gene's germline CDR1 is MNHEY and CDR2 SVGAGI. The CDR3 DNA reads TGTGCCAGCACTAAACCTCGGGGCTACACCGGGGAGCTGTTTTTT. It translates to CASTKPRGYTGELFF.

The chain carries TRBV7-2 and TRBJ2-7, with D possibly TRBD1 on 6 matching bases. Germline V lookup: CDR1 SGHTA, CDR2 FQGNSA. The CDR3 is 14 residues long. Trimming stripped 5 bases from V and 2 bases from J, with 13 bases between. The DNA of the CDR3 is TGTGCCAGCAGCCCCTTACAGGGCCCCTACGAGCAGTACTTC. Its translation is CASSPLQGPYEQYF.

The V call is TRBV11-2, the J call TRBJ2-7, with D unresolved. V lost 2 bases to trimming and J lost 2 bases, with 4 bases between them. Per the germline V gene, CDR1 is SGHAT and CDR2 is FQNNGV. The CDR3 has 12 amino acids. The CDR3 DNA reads TGTGCCAGCAGCTTAAGACCCTACGAGCAGTACTTC. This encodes CASSLRPYEQYF.

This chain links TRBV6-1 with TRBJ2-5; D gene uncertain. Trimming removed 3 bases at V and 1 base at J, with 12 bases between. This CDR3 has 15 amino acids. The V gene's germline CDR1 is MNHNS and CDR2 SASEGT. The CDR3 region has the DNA TGTGCCAGCAGTGACATTCATAACTTCCAAGAGACCCAGTACTTC. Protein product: CASSDIHNFQETQYF.

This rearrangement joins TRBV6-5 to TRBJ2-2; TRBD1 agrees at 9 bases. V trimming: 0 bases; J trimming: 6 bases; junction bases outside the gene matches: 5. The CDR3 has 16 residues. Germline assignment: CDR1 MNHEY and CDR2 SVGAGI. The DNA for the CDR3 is TGTGCCAGCAGTTACTCGAGTGACAGGGGGTCCGGGGAGCTGTTTTTT. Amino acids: CASSYSSDRGSGELFF.

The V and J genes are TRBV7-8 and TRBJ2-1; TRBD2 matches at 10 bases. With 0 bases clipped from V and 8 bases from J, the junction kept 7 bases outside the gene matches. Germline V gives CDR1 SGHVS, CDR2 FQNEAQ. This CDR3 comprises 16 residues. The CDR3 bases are TGTGCCAGCAGCTTAGCTCGGCTAGCGGGAGTATATGAGCAGTTCTTC. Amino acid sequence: CASSLARLAGVYEQFF.

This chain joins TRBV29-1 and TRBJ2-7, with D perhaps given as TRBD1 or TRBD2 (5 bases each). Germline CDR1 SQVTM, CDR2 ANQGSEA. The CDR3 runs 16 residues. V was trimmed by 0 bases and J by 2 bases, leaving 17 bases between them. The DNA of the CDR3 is TGCAGCGTTGAAGATAGGGAAGGGACCTCCGCCTACGAGCAGTACTTC. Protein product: CSVEDREGTSAYEQYF.

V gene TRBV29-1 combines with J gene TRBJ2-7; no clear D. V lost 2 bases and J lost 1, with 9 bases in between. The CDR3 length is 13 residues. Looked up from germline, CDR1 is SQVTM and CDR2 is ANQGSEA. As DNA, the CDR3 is TGCAGCGTTGAAATCGGAGAATCCTACGAGCAGTACTTC. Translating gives CSVEIGESYEQYF.

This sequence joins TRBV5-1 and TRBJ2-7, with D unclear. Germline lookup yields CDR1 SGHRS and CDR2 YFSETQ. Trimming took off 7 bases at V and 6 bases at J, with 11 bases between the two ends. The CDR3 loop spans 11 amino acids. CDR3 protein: CASSWGSEQYF. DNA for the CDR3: TGCGCCAGCTCGTGGGGAAGCGAGCAGTACTTC.

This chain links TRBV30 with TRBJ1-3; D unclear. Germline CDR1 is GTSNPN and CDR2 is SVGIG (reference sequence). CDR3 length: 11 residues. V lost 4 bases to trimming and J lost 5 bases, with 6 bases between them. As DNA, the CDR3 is TGTGCCTGGAACGCAAGAAACACCATATATTTT. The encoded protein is CAWNARNTIYF.